These 2 T cell receptor beta chains were all obtained from the same sample, sequenced in a study of blood T cell repertoires in COVID-19. TCRdb's table, derived via immunoSEQ multiplex PCR, lists solely in-frame clones and lacks some. Of a few hundred thousand clones in the sample, approximately 83% were seen once. Sequencing was carried out using PBMCs or T cells enriched from blood (not recorded which). The receptors shown here come from a man aged 25-45 years who had recovered from COVID-19.

The V gene is TRBV5-4, the J gene TRBJ1-2; 10 bases map to TRBD1. Germline V CDR1 and CDR2: SGHNT, YYREEE (reference sequence). This CDR3 contains 15 residues. J was trimmed by 6 bases and V by 3 bases; bases with no gene match: 8. CDR3 in amino acids: CASSSRDRGNHGYTF. For the CDR3, the DNA is TGTGCCAGCAGCTCCCGGGACAGGGGCAACCATGGCTACACCTTC.

This rearrangement joins TRBV12-3 or TRBV12-4 to TRBJ2-1; 7 bases agree with TRBD1. The CDR3 spans 12 residues. J lost 15 bases, V lost 4 bases, and 9 bases had no gene match. CDR3 sequence reads: CASSSTGQGGFF. CDR3 sequence (DNA): TGTGCCAGCAGTTCGACAGGGCAAGGAGGGTTCTTC.